These T cell receptor beta chains were read from a single sample in a study of cytomegalovirus exposure and HLA in healthy donors. Produced via immunoSEQ multiplex PCR; TCRdb's table is partial and in-frame only. The sample has about 150,000 clones, 70% to 80% seen once; the top ten hold 2.1%. The sequenced sample was PBMCs. The receptors derive from a man aged 25 to 40 in good health and CMV-seronegative. Both conserved end residues are part of each CDR3. A D gene is named only where the DNA matches it firmly. Not every row has a clone size; where given, it reads once, few, many or a size class.

d_call: .
clone_size: .
j_call: TRBJ2-7
v_call: TRBV19
cdr3_nt: TGTGCCAGTAGTACAGGGGAAGTTCTAGTGCCCTACGAGCAGTACTTC
cdr3_aa: CASSTGEVLVPYEQYF

d_call: .
clone_size: .
j_call: TRBJ1-6
v_call: TRBV2
cdr3_nt: TGTGCCAGCAGTGAATGGTCAGGGGACAACTCACCCCTCCACTTT
cdr3_aa: CASSEWSGDNSPLHF

d_call: TRBD2
clone_size: .
j_call: TRBJ2-1
v_call: TRBV4-3
cdr3_nt: TGCGCCAGCAGCCAACTTGGACTAGCGGGGGCCATATACAATGAGCAGTTCTTC
cdr3_aa: CASSQLGLAGAIYNEQFF

d_call: .
clone_size: .
j_call: TRBJ2-7
v_call: TRBV6-5
cdr3_nt: TGTGCCAGCAGTTCCCCAGCAGGCGGGTACGAGCAGTACTTC
cdr3_aa: CASSSPAGGYEQYF

d_call: .
clone_size: few
j_call: TRBJ2-1
v_call: TRBV5-5
cdr3_nt: TGTGCCAGCAGCCTCTGGCGGGGAGTTAGTGAGCAGTTCTTC
cdr3_aa: CASSLWRGVSEQFF

d_call: TRBD1
clone_size: few
j_call: TRBJ1-5
v_call: TRBV19
cdr3_nt: TGTGCCAGTAGTAGAGGGACAGGGCAACTTGGGGAGCCCCAGAATTTT
cdr3_aa: CASSRGTGQLGEPQNF

d_call: TRBD1
clone_size: .
j_call: TRBJ1-2
v_call: TRBV7-9
cdr3_nt: TGTGCCAGCAGCAGGGACAGTTTTAACTATGGCTACACCTTC
cdr3_aa: CASSRDSFNYGYTF

d_call: .
clone_size: .
j_call: TRBJ2-7
v_call: TRBV19
cdr3_nt: TGTGCCAGTAGTATGGGGAACCAGGGCTACGAGCAGTACTTC
cdr3_aa: CASSMGNQGYEQYF

d_call: .
clone_size: once
j_call: TRBJ1-6
v_call: TRBV25-1
cdr3_nt: TGTGCCAGCAGCAGGGGTCAAAATTCACCCCTCCACTTT
cdr3_aa: CASSRGQNSPLHF

d_call: .
clone_size: .
j_call: TRBJ1-3
v_call: TRBV29-1
cdr3_nt: TGCAGCGTTCCAACAGGGCCCGGAAACACCATATATTTT
cdr3_aa: CSVPTGPGNTIYF

d_call: .
clone_size: .
j_call: TRBJ2-7
v_call: TRBV15
cdr3_nt: TGTGCCACCAGCAGAGCGGGAACCTCAAATCGGCGGGAGCAGTACTTC
cdr3_aa: CATSRAGTSNRREQYF

d_call: TRBD2
clone_size: .
j_call: TRBJ2-3
v_call: TRBV5-4
cdr3_nt: TGTGCCACGACTAGCGGTACAGATACGCAGTATTTT
cdr3_aa: CATTSGTDTQYF

d_call: .
clone_size: .
j_call: TRBJ1-1
v_call: TRBV4-2
cdr3_nt: TGTGCCAGCAGCCACCGAGAGTTTGATACGACTGAAGCTTTCTTT
cdr3_aa: CASSHREFDTTEAFF

d_call: TRBD1
clone_size: .
j_call: TRBJ2-6
v_call: TRBV28
cdr3_nt: TGTGCCAGCAGTTTTATACATCAGGGGGCTGGGGCCAACGTCCTGACTTTC
cdr3_aa: CASSFIHQGAGANVLTF

d_call: TRBD1
clone_size: .
j_call: TRBJ1-3
v_call: TRBV28
cdr3_nt: TGTGCCAGCACCCCAGAGGGGGCCGGAAACACCATATATTTT
cdr3_aa: CASTPEGAGNTIYF

d_call: TRBD1
clone_size: .
j_call: TRBJ2-2
v_call: TRBV2
cdr3_nt: TGTGCCAGCAGTGAGAGGGGACAGGGGGTCACCGGGGAGCTGTTTTTT
cdr3_aa: CASSERGQGVTGELFF

d_call: .
clone_size: once
j_call: TRBJ1-5
v_call: TRBV7-2
cdr3_nt: TGTGCCAGCAGCTCAGATGGCAATCAGCCCCAGCATTTT
cdr3_aa: CASSSDGNQPQHF